The 21 T cell receptor beta chains reported below all come from one sample, sequenced in a study of human T cells and chemical hapten exposure (dated by TCRdb to the early 2020s). Libraries came from RACE. Sequencing used a NextSeq 500. TCRdb handled the public reads itself, with Q25 trimming in fastp and clone calling in MiXCR, and kept productive beta chains. Records with the same CDR3 protein are collapsed into one entry carrying the most frequent genes and DNA. The table for this sample lists 350,000 to 450,000 distinct CDR3 sequences; approximately 5.1% of them were counted only once. Just over 2.5% of the sample goes to the ten largest clones. This specimen's time point label, interpreted: pre-sensitization, week 0. The treatment or condition label corresponds to: therapeutic diphenylcyclopropenone sensitization with weekly scalp DPC. This specimen consisted of whole blood, obtained in connection with sensitization to the hapten diphenylcyclopropenone (DPC). The receptors originated from a woman aged 50 to 65 with alopecia areata. Some clones in this sample may be carry-over from other donors' samples.

The chain has TRBV12-3 or TRBV12-4 and TRBJ2-7, with 8 bases identical to TRBD2. The CDR3 length is 15 residues. V lost 2 bases, J lost 2 bases, and 5 bases stayed unmatched. The chain's CDR3 is CASSLRAGDTYEQYF. CDR3 nucleotides: TGTGCCAGCAGTTTAAGAGCGGGGGACACCTACGAGCAGTACTTC.

This clonotype was observed many times. The junction differs from germline at one of its ends, possibly a read error. The chain is built from TRBV3-1 and TRBJ2-1; D assignment may be TRBD1 or TRBD2 (5 bases each). The CDR3 spans 14 residues. Germline V gives CDR1 LGHDT, CDR2 YNNKEL (reference sequence). The CDR3 bases are TGTGCCAGCAGCCCTCTGTTTCTAGGGACCGGGATTCGATTC. Its protein product is CASSPLFLGTGIRF.

This clonotype came up many times. The chain is built from TRBV9 and TRBJ2-1; the D gene is possibly TRBD1 (5 bases). Per germline, CDR1 SGDLS and CDR2 YYNGEE. The CDR3 covers 15 residues. The V end was cut by 0 bases, the J end by 9 bases, with 16 bases between. The CDR3 here is CASSVGTTVPIEQFF. The CDR3, as DNA: TGTGCCAGCAGCGTAGGGACGACAGTCCCCATTGAGCAGTTCTTC.

This clonotype was observed at least ten times. The genes are TRBV10-3 and TRBJ1-1, with D perhaps matching TRBD1 (5 bases). The CDR3 is 15 amino acids. V lost 8 bases to trimming and J lost 8 bases, with 24 bases between them. Per germline, CDR1 ENHRY and CDR2 SYGVKD. The CDR3 reads CAIGDRGGETGEAFF. The CDR3 coding sequence is TGTGCCATCGGGGATCGTGGGGGAGAAACGGGAGAAGCTTTCTTT.

At least ten counts were recorded for this clonotype. The chain carries TRBV20-1 and TRBJ1-5, with D perhaps TRBD1 (5 bases). V was cut by 3 bases and J by 6 bases, with 18 bases left in between. The CDR3 is 15 residues long. Germline CDR1 is DFQATT and CDR2 is SNEGSKA (reference sequence). The CDR3 region has the DNA TGCAGTGCTAGCTTTGGGACCCGGGGGGGTCAGCCCCAGCATTTT. This codes for CSASFGTRGGQPQHF.

This clonotype appeared many times. CDR3 in amino acids: CASSLDRLANEQFF. As DNA, the CDR3 is TGTGCCAGCAGCTTAGACCGACTAGCAAATGAGCAGTTCTTC. V gene TRBV11-2 combines with J gene TRBJ2-1; 7 nucleotides align to TRBD2. The J segment lost 7 bases and the V segment lost 0 bases, leaving 3 bases of the junction unmatched. Germline V CDR1 and CDR2: SGHAT, FQNNGV. The CDR3 has 14 amino acids.

This clonotype was picked up a small number of times. The chain combines TRBV3-1 with TRBJ1-4; D ambiguous. V gave up 3 bases and J gave up 13 bases, with 15 bases separating them. The CDR3 covers 13 residues. Germline loops: CDR1 LGHDT, CDR2 YNNKEL (reference sequence). CDR3 DNA: TGTGCCAGCAGCCAGGTACTGTCCCGGGGACTGTTTTTT. Its translation is CASSQVLSRGLFF. Filled out from reference TRBV3-1 and TRBJ1-4, the complete variable domain reads DTAVSQTPKYLVTQMGNDKSIKCEQNLGHDTMYWYKQDSKKFLKIMFSYNNKELIINETVPNRFSPKSPDKAHLNLHINSLELGDSAVYFCASSQVLSRGLFFGSGTQLSVL.

At least ten counts were recorded for this clonotype. The genes are TRBV20-1 and TRBJ2-7; D ambiguous. CDR1 and CDR2 from the germline V gene are DFQATT and SNEGSKA (reference sequence). The ends were cut back, 0 bases at V and 2 bases at J, with 17 bases in the middle. This CDR3 spans 16 amino acids. Written as DNA, the CDR3 is TGCAGTGCTAGAGAGGTACAGAACGAAGGCCCCTACGAGCAGTACTTC. This gives the protein CSAREVQNEGPYEQYF.

This clonotype was observed many times. The chain employs TRBV5-1 and TRBJ1-2; D gene uncertain. V was pared by 3 bases and J by 2 bases, with 11 bases between. Germline V lookup: CDR1 SGHRS, CDR2 YFSETQ. There are 14 residues in the CDR3. As DNA, the CDR3 is TGCGCCAGCAGCTCCAACGACATGAACTATGGCTACACCTTC. Residues: CASSSNDMNYGYTF.

The table lists this clonotype with many counts. The rearrangement uses TRBV4-2 and TRBJ2-7, with D possibly TRBD1 on 5 matching bases. This CDR3 region has 13 residues. Trimming removed 5 bases from V and 7 bases from J, with 15 bases in between. Germline V gene lookup returns CDR1 LGHNA and CDR2 YNFKEQ. The CDR3 DNA is TGTGCCAGCAGCGCTCACAGGCTACAGGAGCAGTACTTC. It codes for CASSAHRLQEQYF.

The chain recombines TRBV6-2 or TRBV6-3 with TRBJ2-1; 7 positions agree with TRBD1. Trimming at V came to 10 bases and at J to 8 bases, leaving 14 bases not matched to a gene. CDR3 length: 14 residues. The V gene's germline CDR1 is MNHEY and CDR2 SVGEGT. CDR3 nucleotide sequence: TGTGCCATAGAAGGGACAGACAGCCCCGATGAGCAGTTCTTC. Encoded protein: CAIEGTDSPDEQFF.

In this sample, this clonotype turned up a few times. The chain recombines TRBV5-1 with TRBJ2-5; D not resolved. Per germline, CDR1 SGHRS and CDR2 YFSETQ. This CDR3 is built from 13 residues. V was clipped by 3 bases and J by 3 bases, with 9 bases between them. CDR3 protein: CASSSDLEETQYF. In DNA, the CDR3 is TGCGCCAGCAGCTCGGACCTAGAAGAGACCCAGTACTTC.

This clonotype was detected a few times. The V call is TRBV20-1, the J call TRBJ2-3, with TRBD2 matching over 9 bases. CDR1 DFQATT and CDR2 SNEGSKA come from the germline V gene (reference sequence). The CDR3 contains 13 residues. With V trimmed by 7 bases and J by 1 base, 3 bases remained unmatched. In nucleotides, the CDR3 is TGCAGTGTAGCGGGGGCGGGCACAGATACGCAGTATTTT. This gives the protein CSVAGAGTDTQYF.

The chain combines TRBV27 with TRBJ1-5; D is perhaps TRBD1 (5 bases). Trimming pared 0 bases from V and 7 bases from J, leaving 10 bases between. The V gene's germline CDR1 is MNHEY and CDR2 SMNVEV (reference sequence). CDR3 length: 14 amino acids. The CDR3 DNA sequence: TGTGCCAGCAGTTTATCCCCAGGGTACCAGCCCCAGCATTTT. Translated, it gives CASSLSPGYQPQHF.

The chain has TRBV12-3 or TRBV12-4 and TRBJ2-1, with 7 bases identical to TRBD2. The ends lost 4 bases at V and 2 bases at J; junction bases unmatched: 8. The CDR3 contains 16 residues. For the CDR3, the DNA is TGTGCCAGCAGTTCAAGGCTAGCGGAGACCTACAATGAGCAGTTCTTC. Its translation is CASSSRLAETYNEQFF.

The chain carries TRBV30 and TRBJ2-5; D may be TRBD1 (6 bases). Trimming removed 8 bases at V and 5 bases at J, with 15 bases between. This CDR3 contains 12 residues. Germline CDR1 reads GTSNPN; CDR2 reads SVGIG (reference sequence). CDR3 coding DNA: TGTGCCCGTGGAGACAGGATTGAGACCCAGTACTTC. Amino acid sequence: CARGDRIETQYF.

In this sample, this clonotype turned up many times. The rearrangement links TRBV27 to TRBJ2-2; possible D gene TRBD1, 6 bases. This CDR3 is built from 15 residues. V shed 3 bases and J shed 11 bases, with 19 bases lying between them. Germline CDR1 and CDR2: MNHEY and SMNVEV (reference sequence). The CDR3 is CASSFMGARLEELFF. The CDR3 region has the DNA TGTGCCAGCAGTTTTATGGGGGCAAGGCTCGAAGAGCTGTTTTTT.

This clonotype was observed a handful of times. The chain recombines TRBV3-1 with TRBJ2-1; a possible D gene is TRBD1 (5 bases). Germline loops: CDR1 LGHDT, CDR2 YNNKEL (reference sequence). Trimming shortened V by 1 base and J by 0 bases, and 7 bases separated the two germline ends. CDR3 length equals 15 residues. The CDR3 DNA follows: TGTGCCAGCAGCCAAGGACAGTACTCCTACAATGAGCAGTTCTTC. Protein product: CASSQGQYSYNEQFF.

This clonotype was recorded many times. The chain combines TRBV4-3 with TRBJ2-3, with D unresolved. The CDR3 consists of 12 residues. The V end was cut by 1 base, the J end by 5 bases, with 4 bases between. The germline V gene has CDR1 LGHNA and CDR2 YSLEER. Here the CDR3 reads CASSQGGDTQYF. The CDR3 DNA reads as TGCGCCAGCAGCCAAGGAGGAGATACGCAGTATTTT.

This clonotype was observed many times. The chain has TRBV7-2 and TRBJ2-3, with D tentatively TRBD2 (5 bases). V shed 5 bases and J shed 5 bases, with 14 bases lying between them. The CDR3 loop spans 14 amino acids. Germline CDR1 SGHTA, CDR2 FQGNSA. CDR3 sequence (DNA): TGTGCCAGCAGCCCTGCACGGGGTCAAGATACGCAGTATTTT. Amino acids: CASSPARGQDTQYF.

This clonotype has a count of ten or more. The V call is TRBV3-1, the J call TRBJ2-5; no clear D. V was trimmed by 0 bases and J by 4 bases, leaving 3 bases between them. The CDR3 covers 12 residues. The germline CDR1 and CDR2 sequences are LGHDT and YNNKEL (reference sequence). Written as DNA, the CDR3 is TGTGCCAGCAGCCAAGATTCAGAGACCCAGTACTTC. Protein: CASSQDSETQYF.